The source of this T cell receptor beta chain is a study of OX40 agonist ivuxolimab in advanced cancers. Study at large: Patients were treated with intravenous ivuxolimab, dosed at 0.01 to 10 mg/kg and infused every 2 weeks.

General observations from the study: Clonal expansion from baseline to week 6 occurred in both CD4+ and CD8+ T cells. Averaged across samples, CD8+ T cells carried more expanded clones than CD4+ did. A proportion of nonresponders additionally exhibited low normalized T-cell clonal expansion.

To note about this clone: The antigen is undetermined.

Per the germline V gene, CDR1 is KGHSH and CDR2 is LQKENI. The V gene lost 0 bases and the J gene lost 5 bases, with 14 bases spanning the gap. The CDR3 contains 16 residues. The table came from immunoSEQ multiplex PCR; TCRdb's copy has only in-frame clones and leaves some out. The table shows roughly 13,000 clones, with 65% to 85% occurring only once. The TCR was taken from an adult with an advanced solid tumor such as melanoma, head and neck, liver or kidney cancer. Sequences were derived from CD4+ or CD8+ T cells sorted from blood, sampled in a trial of the OX40 agonist ivuxolimab. The rearrangement joins TRBV18 to TRBJ1-5, with D possibly matching TRBD1 (5 bases). As DNA, the CDR3 is TGTGCCAGCTCACCACCCGGGTGGGGGACGGATCAGCCCCAGCATTTT. Protein sequence: CASSPPGWGTDQPQHF.